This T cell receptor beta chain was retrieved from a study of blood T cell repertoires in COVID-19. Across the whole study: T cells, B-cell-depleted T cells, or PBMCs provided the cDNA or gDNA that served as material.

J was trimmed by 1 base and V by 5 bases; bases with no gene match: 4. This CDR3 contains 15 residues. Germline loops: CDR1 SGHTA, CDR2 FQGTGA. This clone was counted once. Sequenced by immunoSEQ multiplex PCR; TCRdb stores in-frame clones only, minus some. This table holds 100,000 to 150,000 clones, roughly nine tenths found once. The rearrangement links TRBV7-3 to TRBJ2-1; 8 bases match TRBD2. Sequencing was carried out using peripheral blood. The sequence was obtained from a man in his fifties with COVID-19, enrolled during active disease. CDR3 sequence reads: CASSVIAGSYNEQFF. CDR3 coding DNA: TGTGCCAGCAGCGTCATAGCGGGATCCTACAATGAGCAGTTCTTC.